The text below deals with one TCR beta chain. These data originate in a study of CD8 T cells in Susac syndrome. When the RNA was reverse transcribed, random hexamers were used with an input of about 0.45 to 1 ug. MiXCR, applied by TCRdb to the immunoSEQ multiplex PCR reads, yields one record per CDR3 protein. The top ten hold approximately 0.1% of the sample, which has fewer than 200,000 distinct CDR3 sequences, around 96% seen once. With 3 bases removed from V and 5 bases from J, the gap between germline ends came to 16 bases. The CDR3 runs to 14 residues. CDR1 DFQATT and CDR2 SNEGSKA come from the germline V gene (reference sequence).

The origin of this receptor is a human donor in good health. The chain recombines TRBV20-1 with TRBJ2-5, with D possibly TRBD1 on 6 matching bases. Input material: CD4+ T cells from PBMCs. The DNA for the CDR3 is TGCAGTGCTAGTCCCCAGGGGAAGGTGGAGACCCAGTACTTC. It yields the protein CSASPQGKVETQYF.